This T cell receptor (beta chain) was identified during a study of cytomegalovirus exposure and HLA in healthy donors (TCRdb year 2017). Regarding the study in general: A later analysis indicated that the roughly 130 validation repertoires were generated on the platform also employed for the 720 or so repertoires of the first cohort. To predict cytomegalovirus infection status, the study combined high-throughput TCR immunosequencing, statistical association of individual TCRs with disease status, and machine learning. A separate validation cohort of approximately 130 different subjects was used in addition to the roughly 700-subject first cohort. The aim of the study was to test whether cataloging public T cell receptors could identify signatures of past pathogen exposure. Overall study results and their limits: A few of the identified cytomegalovirus-associated TCR beta chains were confirmed in vitro to be specific for cytomegalovirus antigens. Of the cluster scores, roughly 95% were above 0 in a later analysis, which found that TCRs clustered in the first cohort also tended to co-occur in the roughly 130 validation repertoires. The validation cohort had no HLA typing available for a later analysis, so co-occurrence within that cohort was assessed over all 130 or so repertoires. The authors suggested that the approach could potentially be generalized to other disease states and immunological phenotypes. Most TCR sequences were observed very rarely across donors, whereas some public TCRs were present in many individuals. The classifier was reported to diagnose cytomegalovirus status with high specificity and sensitivity in both the original and validation cohorts. The study gave a list of about 150 TCR beta chains associated with cytomegalovirus.

The donors were included in the validation cohort of around 120 subjects, a group kept apart from the approximately 690-subject first cohort. Libraries were prepared through the immunoSEQ multiplex PCR assay. In the source study's methods: A statistical classification framework was built for diagnosing cytomegalovirus status from the catalog of TCR beta chain sequences. TCRdb took over this immuneACCESS table, retaining in-frame rearrangements with V and J assigned. Such tables are incomplete; in checked studies, under half of the missing clones stem from an unresolved V gene, and the remainder is unexplained. V, J and clone size are those of that table, while D and trimming were read from the DNA. The sample profile shows about 43,000 clones; about 93% of them were found once. The top ten constitute roughly 5.8% of the sample. The CDR3 starts with the cysteine, ends with the phenylalanine, and has 15 residues. Just CDR3 DNA is preserved here, 45 bases in frame from base 1. V sheds 2 bases and J sheds 1 base, leaving 11 bases between their ends. CDR1 is given as SGHTA and CDR2 as FQGTGA, both from the germline V gene.

Comments on this clone: This clone's antigen is unknown. No much larger clonotype is one base removed from it; base qualities were not supplied.

This sequence was found in a man between 18 and 29 years old in good health and CMV-seronegative. The chain is made from TRBV7-3 and TRBJ2-5, with the identity of the D gene unclear. The sample comprised PBMCs. The CDR3 amino acid sequence is: CASSLSSGTQETQYF. The base sequence is TGTGCCAGCAGCTTATCATCAGGTACCCAAGAGACCCAGTACTTC.